These 21 T cell receptor beta chains share one sample of origin, sequenced in a study of blood T cell repertoires in COVID-19. The table came from immunoSEQ multiplex PCR; TCRdb's copy has only in-frame clones and leaves some out. The table has about 220,000 clones, just over 85% seen once; the top ten hold about 15%. Sequencing input: PBMCs or T cells enriched from blood (not recorded which). These receptors were obtained from a woman in her 50s with acute COVID-19.

This rearrangement joins TRBV15 to TRBJ2-7; 10 nucleotides line up with TRBD1. CDR1 LNHNV and CDR2 YYDKDF come from the germline V gene (reference sequence). This CDR3 contains 14 residues. Germline trimming cut 8 bases from V and 2 bases from J; bases unmatched to any gene: 6. In nucleotides, the CDR3 is TGTGCCACCGGGCAAGGGACAGGGGCCTACGAGCAGTACTTC. Amino acid sequence: CATGQGTGAYEQYF.

Details on this clone: The sample carries other DNA sequences with the same CDR3. The chain employs TRBV7-2 and TRBJ1-2, with D tentatively TRBD1 (6 bases). Per germline, CDR1 SGHTA and CDR2 FQGNSA. The CDR3 runs to 13 residues. V gave up 3 bases and J gave up 2 bases, with 7 bases separating them. In DNA form, the CDR3 reads TGTGCCAGCAGCTTGGGACAAAACTATGGCTACACCTTC. As protein: CASSLGQNYGYTF.

The chain carries TRBV4-1 and TRBJ1-1; 9 bases are shared with TRBD1. Germline lookup yields CDR1 MGHRA and CDR2 YSYEKL. Trimming at V came to 3 bases and at J to 3 bases, leaving 8 bases not matched to a gene. CDR3 size: 16 residues. The CDR3 here is CASSHNPGQGYTEAFF. In nucleotides, the CDR3 is TGCGCCAGCAGCCACAACCCGGGACAGGGATACACTGAAGCTTTCTTT.

This chain uses TRBV7-9 with TRBJ1-2, with D maybe TRBD1 (6 bases). The V end was cut by 4 bases, the J end by 0 bases, with 18 bases between. The CDR3 length is 17 residues. The germline V gene has CDR1 SEHNR and CDR2 FQNEAQ (reference sequence). The chain's CDR3 is CASSSGIWDTTNYGYTF. The CDR3 DNA is TGTGCCAGCAGCTCGGGTATCTGGGACACAACTAACTATGGCTACACCTTC.

The chain has TRBV28 and TRBJ1-5; D might be TRBD1 (5 bases). V lost 7 bases to trimming and J lost 5 bases, with 21 bases between them. The CDR3 length is 16 residues. Germline V CDR1 and CDR2: MDHEN, SYDVKM. CDR3 DNA sequence: TGTGCCAGCACCTCAGGGAGGCCTAGAGGCGATCAGCCCCAGCATTTT. Translated, it gives CASTSGRPRGDQPQHF. Full variable domain (remainder filled in from reference TRBV28 and TRBJ1-5): DVKVTQSSRYLVKRTGEKVFLECVQDMDHENMFWYRQDPGLGLRLIYFSYDVKMKEKGDIPEGYSVSREKKERFSLILESASTNQTSMYLCASTSGRPRGDQPQHFGDGTRLSIL.

The rearrangement links TRBV6-5 to TRBJ2-2, with 11 bases fitting TRBD1. The CDR3 extends over 13 amino acids. CDR1 is MNHEY, CDR2 SVGAGI, per germline. J gave up 6 bases and V 6 bases, and 0 bases lay outside the gene matches. Here the CDR3 reads CASRGQGAGELFF. The CDR3 DNA is TGTGCCAGCAGGGGACAGGGGGCCGGGGAGCTGTTTTTT.

The chain combines TRBV25-1 with TRBJ1-5, with D uncertain. V was pared by 5 bases and J by 6 bases, with 11 bases between. Germline values: CDR1 MGHDK, CDR2 SYGVNS. The CDR3 loop spans 13 amino acids. DNA of the CDR3: TGTGCCAGCAGTTTCGCCGAGGGTCAGCCCCAGCATTTT. It specifies CASSFAEGQPQHF.

The J gene is TRBJ2-7, the V gene TRBV4-1, with 10 bases identical to TRBD2. The CDR3 runs to 16 residues. CDR1 and CDR2 (germline): MGHRA, YSYEKL. V shed 1 base and J 4 bases; nucleotides not matched to a gene: 7. The CDR3 spells CASSQGRLAGGYEQYF. The CDR3 coding sequence is TGCGCCAGCAGCCAAGGCCGACTAGCGGGTGGATACGAGCAGTACTTC.

This clone was detected only once. The chain combines TRBV19 with TRBJ2-7; perhaps TRBD1 as D (6 bases). Germline loops: CDR1 LNHDA, CDR2 SQIVND (reference sequence). The length of the CDR3 is 13 residues. The germline V and J ends were trimmed by 3 bases and 4 bases, with 10 bases remaining between them. The CDR3 DNA follows: TGTGCCAGTAGTATCAGGGGCGGTTACGAGCAGTACTTC. This gives the protein CASSIRGGYEQYF.

This chain links TRBV27 with TRBJ2-7, with 12 bases fitting TRBD2. The CDR3 is 15 amino acids. V shed 4 bases and J 7 bases; nucleotides not matched to a gene: 8. Germline V gives CDR1 MNHEY, CDR2 SMNVEV (reference sequence). The CDR3 protein is CASSSLAGGFVEQYF. CDR3 nucleotides: TGTGCCAGCAGTTCACTAGCGGGGGGCTTCGTGGAGCAGTACTTC.

The chain has TRBV7-3 and TRBJ2-1; 9 nucleotides line up with TRBD2. The CDR3 contains 18 residues. The V gene's germline CDR1 is SGHTA and CDR2 FQGTGA. Losses at the gene ends were 1 base for V and 2 bases for J; bases not matched to a gene: 9. This chain's CDR3 is CASSLKFGLASPYNEQFF. The DNA of the CDR3 is TGTGCCAGCAGCTTAAAGTTTGGACTAGCGTCCCCCTACAATGAGCAGTTCTTC.

The chain is built from TRBV28 and TRBJ2-3; TRBD1 matches 8 bases. V shed 6 bases and J 0 bases; nucleotides not matched to a gene: 8. This CDR3 has 16 amino acids. Germline CDR1 reads MDHEN; CDR2 reads SYDVKM. CDR3 protein: CASSIDRGLSTDTQYF. CDR3 nucleotides: TGTGCCAGCAGCATCGACAGGGGCCTTAGCACAGATACGCAGTATTTT.

The sample holds one count of this clone. The chain couples TRBV27 to TRBJ1-1, with a weak D call TRBD1 (5 bases). CDR3 length: 17 amino acids. The V end lost 5 bases, the J end lost 0 bases, and 19 bases lay between the germline ends. Looked up from germline, CDR1 is MNHEY and CDR2 is SMNVEV (reference sequence). CDR3: CASSPTGLGFMNTEAFF. CDR3 DNA: TGTGCCAGCAGTCCAACAGGTTTAGGTTTTATGAACACTGAAGCTTTCTTT.

This sequence joins TRBV9 and TRBJ2-1; D possibly corresponds to TRBD1 (5 bases). Deletions cut 5 bases from V and 1 base from J, with 22 bases between. This CDR3 region has 18 residues. From germline, CDR1 is SGDLS and CDR2 YYNGEE. Here the CDR3 DNA reads TGTGCCAGCAGTTCGTCGGTAAGGGGCACCGCTTCCTACAATGAGCAGTTCTTC. It translates to CASSSSVRGTASYNEQFF.

The CDR3 spells CASSYAQGGSREQYF. In DNA, the CDR3 is TGTGCCAGCAGTTACGCACAGGGGGGGAGTCGGGAGCAGTACTTC. The rearrangement links TRBV6-5 to TRBJ2-7; the D gene is possibly TRBD1 (8 bases). The germline V gene encodes CDR1 MNHEY and CDR2 SVGAGI. The ends were cut back, 2 bases at V and 7 bases at J, with 18 bases in the middle. The CDR3 has 15 residues.

The rearrangement uses TRBV7-2 and TRBJ1-1; D may be TRBD1 (6 bases). The CDR3 is 18 residues long. With 0 bases removed from V and 3 bases from J, the gap between germline ends came to 20 bases. Germline lookup yields CDR1 SGHTA and CDR2 FQGNSA. This CDR3 reads CASSLAARGARRDTEAFF. CDR3 sequence (DNA): TGTGCCAGCAGCTTAGCGGCGCGGGGGGCTAGGAGGGACACTGAAGCTTTCTTT.

The chain couples TRBV30 to TRBJ2-1; TRBD2 aligns across 7 bases. Germline V gene lookup returns CDR1 GTSNPN and CDR2 SVGIG (reference sequence). The CDR3 consists of 11 residues. Germline trimming cut 4 bases from V and 10 bases from J; bases unmatched to any gene: 4. CDR3 protein: CAWTTGGEQFF. The CDR3 DNA reads as TGTGCCTGGACGACCGGGGGGGAGCAGTTCTTC.

The chain uses TRBV7-2 and TRBJ2-1; TRBD2 aligns across 7 bases. Germline values: CDR1 SGHTA, CDR2 FQGNSA. The CDR3 totals 16 residues. J lost 0 bases, V lost 5 bases, and 7 bases had no gene match. Here the CDR3 reads CASSVSGAASYNEQFF. The CDR3 bases are TGTGCCAGCAGCGTCAGCGGGGCTGCCTCCTACAATGAGCAGTTCTTC.

The V call is TRBV9, the J call TRBJ1-2, with 7 bases aligning to TRBD1. Trimming at V came to 5 bases and at J to 5 bases, leaving 12 bases not matched to a gene. The CDR3 loop spans 15 amino acids. Germline lookup yields CDR1 SGDLS and CDR2 YYNGEE. The chain's CDR3 is CASSEPGTASYGYTF. CDR3 sequence (DNA): TGTGCCAGCAGTGAACCCGGGACAGCGAGTTATGGCTACACCTTC.

Written as DNA, the CDR3 is TGTGCCAGCAGCTTACAGACAGGGATGACAGGAAACACCATATATTTT. Its protein product is CASSLQTGMTGNTIYF. This rearrangement joins TRBV7-2 to TRBJ1-3; 7 bases line up with TRBD1. Germline lookup yields CDR1 SGHTA and CDR2 FQGNSA. Trimming took 2 bases from V and 4 from J; bases not matched to a gene: 8. This CDR3 is 16 amino acids long.

Note on this clone: One junction end disagrees with the germline gene, perhaps due to a read error. The V call is TRBV3-1 (or the pseudogene TRBV3-2), the J call TRBJ2-7; D uncertain. This CDR3 spans 12 amino acids. Germline-derived CDR1 and CDR2 are LGHDT and YNNKEL (reference sequence). The CDR3 DNA sequence: TGTGCCAGCAGCCAAGGAGGTAGTTTCTTCGACTTC. Translated, it gives CASSQGGSFFDF.